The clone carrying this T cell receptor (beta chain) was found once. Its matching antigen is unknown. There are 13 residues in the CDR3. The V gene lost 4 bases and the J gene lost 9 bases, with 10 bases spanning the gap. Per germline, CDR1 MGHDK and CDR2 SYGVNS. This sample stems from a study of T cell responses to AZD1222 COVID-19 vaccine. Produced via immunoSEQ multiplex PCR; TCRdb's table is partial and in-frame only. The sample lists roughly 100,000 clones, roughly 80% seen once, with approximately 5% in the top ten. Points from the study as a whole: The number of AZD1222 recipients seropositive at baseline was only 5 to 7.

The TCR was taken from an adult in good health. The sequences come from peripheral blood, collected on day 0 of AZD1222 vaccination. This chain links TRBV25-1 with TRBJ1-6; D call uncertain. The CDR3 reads CASSGQVISPLHF. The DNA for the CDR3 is TGTGCCAGCAGTGGGCAGGTTATTTCACCCCTCCACTTT.